This TCR beta chain came from a study of T-cell reconstitution after alpha-beta-depleted transplantation in children. The library targeted TCRbeta and was prepared with unique molecular identifiers. TCRdb fed the PCR reads into MiXCR, producing one record per CDR3 protein. The sample lists 450,000 to 700,000 distinct CDR3 sequences, around 27% seen once, with 36% in the top ten. As concerns this clonotype: What it binds is not known.

Study-wide results and limits: Several hundred expanded graft clones reportedly supplied alpha-beta T cells about two months after transplant. Newly made T cells mostly supplied T-cell counts and diversity one year after transplant. Diversity of TCRbeta at day 60 was high in some patients, arising from surviving recipient T cells and thymic progenitors.

Trimming removed 7 bases at V and 9 bases at J, with 10 bases between. The CDR3 spans 11 residues. Germline lookup yields CDR1 MDHEN and CDR2 SYDVKM. The rearrangement uses TRBV28 and TRBJ2-1; D is undetermined. The sequences come from PBMCs, collected before TCRalphabeta/CD19-depleted stem cell transplant. The clonotype comes from a boy in the first two years of life with Wiskott-Aldrich syndrome, due to receive a stem cell transplant. Here the CDR3 reads CASNWGFEQFF. Here the CDR3 DNA reads TGTGCCAGCAACTGGGGATTTGAGCAGTTCTTC.